Described below is a single T cell receptor beta chain sequence and its context. Its matching antigen is unknown. The data originate from a study of long-term antiretroviral therapy in people with HIV. Study findings and constraints: Blood dating 2004 to 2017 may reflect older ART regimens.

Germline assignment: CDR1 SGHTA and CDR2 FQGNSA. This CDR3 has 13 amino acids. Trimming pared 0 bases from V and 8 bases from J, leaving 8 bases between. With survey level as its setting, the immunoSEQ assay was v3.0. Using immunoSEQ multiplex PCR, the repertoire was profiled, and TCRdb retains in-frame clones only, with some absent. The sample has tens of thousands of clones, 91% seen once. Sequenced material: unsorted PBMCs, taken 3.1 years after starting antiretroviral therapy. The source is a man between 18 and 29 years old with HIV. The chain links TRBV7-2 to TRBJ2-1, with D uncertain. CDR3 sequence: CASSLAPQDEQFF. Here the CDR3 DNA reads TGTGCCAGCAGCTTAGCCCCCCAGGATGAGCAGTTCTTC.